Below are 32 T cell receptor beta chains sequenced from a single sample in a study of PD-1 blockade in classical Hodgkin lymphoma. Every patient experienced relapse after autologous stem cell transplantation, and brentuximab vedotin exposure varied. Assay used: immunoSEQ multiplex PCR; TCRdb lists only in-frame clones, some missing. The repertoire consists of some 95,000 clones, with about 91% occurring once and the leading ten covering about 10%. This specimen was peripheral blood mononuclear cells (PBMCs), taken before the second cycle of nivolumab. These receptors were collected from a human donor with classical Hodgkin lymphoma.

This chain links TRBV10-1 with TRBJ2-5; the D gene could be TRBD1 or TRBD2 (6 bases each). The germline V gene has CDR1 WNHNN and CDR2 SYGVQD (reference sequence). The ends were cut back, 0 bases at V and 4 bases at J, with 9 bases in the middle. The CDR3 spans 14 residues. This chain's CDR3 is CASSESKGGETQYF. The DNA for the CDR3 is TGCGCCAGCAGTGAGTCGAAGGGGGGAGAGACCCAGTACTTC.

This clone has just one count. The chain is built from TRBV6-1 and TRBJ1-4; 7 bases fit TRBD1. This CDR3 contains 15 residues. J lost 7 bases, V lost 10 bases, and 15 bases had no gene match. From germline, CDR1 is MNHNS and CDR2 SASEGT. CDR3 sequence (DNA): TGTGCCACCCAGGTGGGTACAGGGGCGACTGAAAAACTGTTTTTT. This sequence encodes CATQVGTGATEKLFF.

This clone is a singleton in its sample. J is TRBJ1-1 and V is TRBV10-1; D call uncertain. This CDR3 is 16 amino acids long. Germline V CDR1 and CDR2: WNHNN, SYGVQD (reference sequence). V lost 3 bases and J lost 4, with 18 bases in between. The CDR3 bases are TGCGCCAGCAGTGACCGCCTAGGTGGTATGGGCACTGAAGCTTTCTTT. This gives the protein CASSDRLGGMGTEAFF.

This chain joins TRBV2 and TRBJ1-5, with a tentative D call TRBD1 (6 bases). The CDR3 has 19 residues. The V end lost 7 bases, the J end lost 2 bases, and 27 bases lay between the germline ends. Looked up from germline, CDR1 is SNHLY and CDR2 is FYNNEI. The CDR3 reads CASILDRSGGSLGNQPQHF. In DNA, the CDR3 is TGTGCCAGCATTCTAGACAGGTCCGGCGGGAGTTTAGGCAATCAGCCCCAGCATTTT.

The V gene is TRBV9, the J gene TRBJ1-2; D is ambiguous. Germline CDR1 is SGDLS and CDR2 is YYNGEE. The ends were cut back, 0 bases at V and 6 bases at J, with 12 bases in the middle. This CDR3 spans 14 amino acids. CDR3 in amino acids: CASSVDIGRDGYTF. The CDR3 nucleotides are TGTGCCAGCAGCGTAGATATAGGGAGGGATGGCTACACCTTC.

The chain carries TRBV7-2 and TRBJ2-1; D might be TRBD1 (5 bases). Trimming took off 5 bases at V and 2 bases at J, with 7 bases between the two ends. Germline CDR1 is SGHTA and CDR2 is FQGNSA. The CDR3 sequence is 13 residues long. Here the CDR3 reads CASSARAYNEQFF. DNA for the CDR3: TGTGCCAGCAGCGCCAGGGCCTACAATGAGCAGTTCTTC.

The CDR3 is CARSSYRDRGNQPQHF. The DNA for the CDR3 is TGTGCCAGAAGCTCCTACCGAGACAGGGGAAATCAGCCCCAGCATTTT. The chain is built from TRBV7-5 and TRBJ1-5; the listed D gene, TRBD1, was not tested against the DNA. TRBV7-5 is given as a pseudogene. There are 16 residues in the CDR3.

The rearrangement uses TRBV11-2 and TRBJ2-5, with 8 bases that match TRBD1. CDR1 is SGHAT and CDR2 is FQNNGV in the germline V gene. The J segment lost 3 bases and the V segment lost 5 bases, leaving 11 bases of the junction unmatched. This CDR3 spans 16 amino acids. CDR3 sequence (DNA): TGTGCCAGCAGCCCGGCGGGACAGGTTGAAAAAGAGACCCAGTACTTC. As protein: CASSPAGQVEKETQYF.

The chain carries TRBV29-1 and TRBJ2-3; tentatively, D is TRBD1 (6 bases). Germline loops: CDR1 SQVTM, CDR2 ANQGSEA. This CDR3 contains 14 residues. V lost 7 bases and J 2 bases, leaving 16 bases between the germline ends. CDR3 bases: TGCAGCGCCTCGACAGGAGCCCCCACAGATACGCAGTATTTT. It is translated as CSASTGAPTDTQYF.

The chain combines TRBV28 with TRBJ1-1; tentatively, D is TRBD1 (6 bases). CDR3 length equals 17 residues. With 3 bases removed from V and 4 bases from J, the gap between germline ends came to 21 bases. Germline CDR1 and CDR2: MDHEN and SYDVKM. Here the CDR3 DNA reads TGTGCCAGCAGTTTTTCAAGGGGGGGGCCACGGGGCACTGAAGCTTTCTTT. This translates into CASSFSRGGPRGTEAFF.

The chain recombines TRBV9 with TRBJ2-2; tentative D call: TRBD2 (6 bases). Germline V gene data show CDR1 as SGDLS and CDR2 as YYNGEE. There are 14 residues in the CDR3. Trimming took off 1 base at V and 4 bases at J, with 8 bases between the two ends. The CDR3 is CASSVRGGTGELFF. CDR3 sequence (DNA): TGTGCCAGCAGCGTACGGGGAGGCACCGGGGAGCTGTTTTTT.

The chain links TRBV5-6 to TRBJ1-4, with unresolved D. Looked up from germline, CDR1 is SGHDT and CDR2 is YYEEEE. Between the trimmed V and J ends, which lost 0 bases and 4 bases, there was a span of 7 bases. The CDR3 covers 14 residues. CDR3 nucleotides: TGTGCCAGCAGCTTGGCAATGTTTAATGAAAAACTGTTTTTT. Protein sequence: CASSLAMFNEKLFF. The full variable domain, with the rest looked up from reference TRBV5-6 and TRBJ1-4, is DAGVTQSPTHLIKTRGQQVTLRCSPKSGHDTVSWYQQALGQGPQFIFQYYEEEERQRGNFPDRFSGHQFPNYSSELNVNALLLGDSALYLCASSLAMFNEKLFFGSGTQLSVL.

This chain connects TRBV19 to TRBJ1-1; no definite D call. Trimming left V 2 bases short and J 5 bases short, with 9 bases between. Per the germline V gene, CDR1 is LNHDA and CDR2 is SQIVND (reference sequence). The CDR3 consists of 13 residues. CDR3 in DNA: TGTGCCAGTAGTATATGGGAGAGGACTGAAGCTTTCTTT. It specifies CASSIWERTEAFF. Looking up the rest from reference TRBV19 and TRBJ1-1 gives the full variable domain: DGGITQSPKYLFRKEGQNVTLSCEQNLNHDAMYWYRQDPGQGLRLIYYSQIVNDFQKGDIAEGYSVSREKKESFPLTVTSAQKNPTAFYLCASSIWERTEAFFGQGTRLTVV.

This clone was observed a single time. V gene TRBV6-4 combines with J gene TRBJ2-3, with 10 bases identical to TRBD2. After removal of 3 bases from V and 2 bases from J, the junction contained 2 bases not matched to a gene. This CDR3 comprises 15 residues. CDR1 MRHNA and CDR2 SNTAGT come from the germline V gene. In DNA, the CDR3 is TGTGCCAGCAGTGAGCTAGCGGGGGCCACAGATACGCAGTATTTT. Amino acids: CASSELAGATDTQYF.

V is TRBV5-1 and J is TRBJ2-3; 8 bases are shared with TRBD1. The junction had 2 bases not matched to a gene; V was cut back by 4 bases and J by 4 bases. Germline CDR1 reads SGHRS; CDR2 reads YFSETQ. This CDR3 region has 13 residues. The CDR3 loop reads CASSAQGADTQYF. The CDR3 coding sequence is TGCGCCAGCAGCGCACAGGGGGCAGATACGCAGTATTTT.

The rearrangement joins TRBV7-9 to TRBJ2-1; 7 nucleotides line up with TRBD2. V trimming: 5 bases; J trimming: 4 bases; junction bases outside the gene matches: 14. CDR1 is SEHNR and CDR2 is FQNEAQ in the germline V gene (reference sequence). This CDR3 is built from 17 residues. The CDR3 bases are TGTGCCAGCAGCCCACCTATAGCGGGTATGGGTTACAATGAGCAGTTCTTC. Protein product: CASSPPIAGMGYNEQFF.

The chain combines TRBV27 with TRBJ2-3; 10 bases are shared with TRBD2. The V segment lost 5 bases and the J segment 2 bases; nucleotides outside the gene matches: 7. There are 16 residues in the CDR3. Germline V CDR1 and CDR2: MNHEY, SMNVEV (reference sequence). CDR3 protein: CASSPRLAGPTDTQYF. CDR3 nucleotides: TGTGCCAGCAGTCCAAGACTAGCGGGCCCCACAGATACGCAGTATTTT.

The rearrangement links TRBV19 to TRBJ2-1; D gene unclear. CDR1 LNHDA and CDR2 SQIVND come from the germline V gene (reference sequence). CDR3 length: 13 residues. With 1 base removed from V and 5 bases from J, the gap between germline ends came to 6 bases. CDR3 sequence reads: CASSIGSHNEQFF. The CDR3 DNA reads TGTGCCAGTAGTATAGGAAGTCACAATGAGCAGTTCTTC.

The J gene is TRBJ2-1, the V gene TRBV4-1; tentative D call: TRBD1 (6 bases). This CDR3 region has 15 residues. The germline V gene encodes CDR1 MGHRA and CDR2 YSYEKL. The V and J ends lost 1 base and 4 bases respectively, with 11 bases between them. CDR3 residues: CASSQGRGSYNEQFF. CDR3 bases: TGCGCCAGCAGCCAAGGAAGGGGGTCATACAATGAGCAGTTCTTC.

This clone was counted a single time. The rearrangement joins TRBV4-1 to TRBJ1-4; D gene ambiguous. The CDR3 totals 17 residues. CDR1 MGHRA and CDR2 YSYEKL come from the germline V gene. Deletions cut 3 bases from V and 14 bases from J, with 28 bases between. CDR3 nucleotide sequence: TGCGCCAGCAGCCAGGAAGAAGGGTGGGCAAGGACCCCGAGCCTGTTTTTT. Translated: CASSQEEGWARTPSLFF.

The chain combines TRBV10-3 with TRBJ1-4; tentatively, D is TRBD1 (6 bases). CDR1 and CDR2 (germline): ENHRY, SYGVKD. This CDR3 region has 15 residues. Trimming took 0 bases from V and 6 from J, leaving 11 bases between them. CDR3 sequence reads: CAISESRGLHEKLFF. CDR3 nucleotide sequence: TGTGCCATCAGTGAGTCCAGGGGACTTCATGAAAAACTGTTTTTT.

The gene calls are TRBV19 and TRBJ2-6; D uncertain. Trimming shortened V by 7 bases and J by 11 bases, and 15 bases separated the two germline ends. There are 13 residues in the CDR3. Germline CDR1 LNHDA, CDR2 SQIVND (reference sequence). The CDR3 sequence is CASTPGTPDVLTF. DNA for the CDR3: TGTGCCAGTACCCCCGGTACACCAGACGTCCTGACTTTC.

As to this clone: The germline gene is not matched at one end of the junction; a read error may be the cause. The chain couples TRBV11-2 to TRBJ1-2; D is ambiguous. The CDR3 spans 8 residues. Germline CDR1 is SGHAT and CDR2 is FQNNGV. In DNA, the CDR3 is TGTGCCAGCAGCCTACCAAGCTTC. Its protein product is CASSLPSF.

The rearrangement joins TRBV6-5 to TRBJ2-7; TRBD1 aligns across 7 bases. Germline V gives CDR1 MNHEY, CDR2 SVGAGI. The length of the CDR3 is 13 residues. Losses at the gene ends were 0 bases for V and 6 bases for J; bases not matched to a gene: 2. CDR3 residues: CASSYSTGTEQYF. CDR3 DNA: TGTGCCAGCAGTTACTCGACAGGGACCGAGCAGTACTTC.

The V and J genes are TRBV27 and TRBJ2-1, with TRBD2 as a possible D gene (7 bases). CDR1 is MNHEY, CDR2 SMNVEV, per germline (reference sequence). The length of the CDR3 is 12 residues. Trimming took 2 bases from V and 10 from J, leaving 9 bases between them. This CDR3 reads CASSLGGAEQFF. The DNA for the CDR3 is TGTGCCAGCAGTTTAGGGGGGGCCGAGCAGTTCTTC.

The rearrangement links TRBV28 to TRBJ2-3; TRBD2 matches at 7 bases. Trimming took 2 bases from V and 1 from J; bases not matched to a gene: 3. CDR1 is MDHEN and CDR2 is SYDVKM in the germline V gene. The length of the CDR3 is 15 residues. The CDR3 region is CASSLMGGGTDTQYF. DNA of the CDR3: TGTGCCAGCAGTTTAATGGGGGGGGGCACAGATACGCAGTATTTT.

The J gene is TRBJ2-1, the V gene TRBV5-1, with TRBD2 as a possible D gene (5 bases). Germline V gene data show CDR1 as SGHRS and CDR2 as YFSETQ. V lost 8 bases to trimming and J lost 9 bases, with 21 bases between them. The CDR3 is 14 residues long. The CDR3 sequence is CASRRGEVFGEQFF. The CDR3 nucleotides are TGCGCCAGTAGACGGGGAGAAGTTTTTGGTGAGCAGTTCTTC.

By sample share, this clone is medium-sized. DNA of the CDR3: TGTGCCAGCACTCTCAGCGGAGAAGCTTTCTTT. Translated, it gives CASTLSGEAFF. The chain recombines TRBV25-1 with TRBJ1-1; D is ambiguous. This CDR3 has 11 amino acids. The germline V gene encodes CDR1 MGHDK and CDR2 SYGVNS. Between the trimmed V and J ends, which lost 7 bases and 8 bases, there was a span of 11 bases.

The chain joins TRBV19 to TRBJ1-5, with TRBD1 as a possible D gene (5 bases). The CDR3 is 12 residues long. The V gene lost 3 bases and the J gene lost 6 bases, with 6 bases spanning the gap. CDR1 LNHDA and CDR2 SQIVND come from the germline V gene (reference sequence). CDR3 bases: TGTGCCAGTAGTATGGGGCCTCAGCCCCAGCATTTT. Encoded protein: CASSMGPQPQHF.

The chain joins TRBV19 to TRBJ2-2; possible D gene TRBD2, 6 bases. Per germline, CDR1 LNHDA and CDR2 SQIVND (reference sequence). CDR3 length: 15 amino acids. The V end was cut by 3 bases, the J end by 5 bases, with 13 bases between. In nucleotides, the CDR3 is TGTGCCAGTAGTATGGATCGGCTAGCGACCGGGGAGCTGTTTTTT. It yields the protein CASSMDRLATGELFF.

The chain joins TRBV14 to TRBJ2-3, with D unclear. Germline CDR1 SGHDN, CDR2 FVKESK. The CDR3 consists of 15 residues. Trimming took 1 base from V and 2 from J, leaving 10 bases between them. The CDR3 spells CASSQGGIFTDTQYF. The CDR3 DNA is TGTGCCAGCAGCCAAGGTGGAATTTTCACAGATACGCAGTATTTT.

The rearrangement uses TRBV5-1 and TRBJ2-1; tentative D call: TRBD1 (6 bases). CDR1 and CDR2 from the germline V gene are SGHRS and YFSETQ. The CDR3 consists of 14 residues. V was trimmed by 0 bases and J by 6 bases, leaving 10 bases between them. Written as DNA, the CDR3 is TGCGCCAGCAGCTTGGGACAGGAGATCAATGAGCAGTTCTTC. Its translation is CASSLGQEINEQFF.